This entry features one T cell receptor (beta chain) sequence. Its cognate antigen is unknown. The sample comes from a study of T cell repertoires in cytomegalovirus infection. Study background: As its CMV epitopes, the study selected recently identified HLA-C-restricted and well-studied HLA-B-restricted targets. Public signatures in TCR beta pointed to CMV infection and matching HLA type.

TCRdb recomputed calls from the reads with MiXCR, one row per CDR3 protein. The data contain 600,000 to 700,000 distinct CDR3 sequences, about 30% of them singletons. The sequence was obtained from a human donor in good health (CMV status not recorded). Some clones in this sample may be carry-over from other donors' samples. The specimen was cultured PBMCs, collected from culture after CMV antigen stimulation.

Here the CDR3 reads CASRLGLAGVTDTQYF. The CDR3 nucleotides read TGTGCCAGCAGACTTGGACTAGCGGGGGTCACAGATACGCAGTATTTT. The gene calls are TRBV6-1 and TRBJ2-3; TRBD2 agrees at 13 bases. Germline-derived CDR1 and CDR2 are MNHNS and SASEGT. The CDR3 loop spans 16 amino acids. Trimming cost V 6 bases and J 2 bases; bases outside gene matches: 5.